The 12 T cell receptor beta chains below were found in one sample sequenced in a study of blood T cell repertoires in COVID-19. Repertoires were generated with immunoSEQ multiplex PCR, while TCRdb's copy carries only in-frame clones and drops some. This table holds approximately 220,000 clones, about 80% found once. The sample comprised peripheral blood. These receptors were obtained from a woman between 55 and 75 years old with acute or convalescent COVID-19.

The chain carries TRBV7-3 and TRBJ2-5; D is unclear. Per the germline V gene, CDR1 is SGHTA and CDR2 is FQGTGA. CDR3 length: 13 residues. V was shortened by 3 bases and J by 3 bases, with 8 bases between the two germline ends. CDR3 sequence (DNA): TGTGCCAGCAGCTTCGGTCATAAAGAGACCCAGTACTTC. Amino acids: CASSFGHKETQYF.

This chain joins TRBV30 and TRBJ2-6, with D possibly matching TRBD1 (5 bases). Germline-derived CDR1 and CDR2 are GTSNPN and SVGIG (reference sequence). There are 12 residues in the CDR3. The V end was cut by 2 bases, the J end by 9 bases, with 8 bases between. The CDR3 spells CAWSTGFNVLTF. The DNA of the CDR3 is TGTGCCTGGAGTACAGGATTCAACGTCCTGACTTTC.

V and J are TRBV5-6 and TRBJ2-7; weak D call: TRBD2 (5 bases). Trimming stripped 4 bases from V and 6 bases from J, with 11 bases between. CDR1 and CDR2 from the germline V gene are SGHDT and YYEEEE. This CDR3 region has 12 residues. CDR3 amino acids: CASSPGSGEQYF. CDR3 in DNA: TGTGCCAGCAGCCCTGGCAGCGGCGAGCAGTACTTC. Combining the CDR3 with reference TRBV5-6 and TRBJ2-7 gives the whole variable domain DAGVTQSPTHLIKTRGQQVTLRCSPKSGHDTVSWYQQALGQGPQFIFQYYEEEERQRGNFPDRFSGHQFPNYSSELNVNALLLGDSALYLCASSPGSGEQYFGPGTRLTVT.

The rearrangement uses TRBV4-2 and TRBJ2-6, with D possibly being TRBD2 (5 bases). Germline-derived CDR1 and CDR2 are LGHNA and YNFKEQ. The germline V and J ends were trimmed by 7 bases and 0 bases, with 10 bases remaining between them. This CDR3 region has 15 residues. The CDR3 nucleotides are TGTGCCAGCACTGGGAGAACCTCTGGGGCCAACGTCCTGACTTTC. The encoded protein is CASTGRTSGANVLTF.

The chain is built from TRBV5-1 and TRBJ2-7; 8 bases are shared with TRBD2. CDR1 is SGHRS and CDR2 is YFSETQ in the germline V gene. Trimming cost V 4 bases and J 9 bases; bases outside gene matches: 18. This CDR3 region has 16 residues. For the CDR3, the DNA is TGCGCCAGCAGCCCGGGAGGGAGCGGGCTGGCGTGGGGGCAGTACTTC. Translating gives CASSPGGSGLAWGQYF. Filled out from reference TRBV5-1 and TRBJ2-7, the complete variable domain reads KAGVTQTPRYLIKTRGQQVTLSCSPISGHRSVSWYQQTPGQGLQFLFEYFSETQRNKGNFPGRFSGRQFSNSRSEMNVSTLELGDSALYLCASSPGGSGLAWGQYFGPGTRLTVT.

This clone has a handful of counts. V gene TRBV6-1 combines with J gene TRBJ1-4; no firm D call. Deletions cut 2 bases from V and 10 bases from J, with 8 bases between. Germline V CDR1 and CDR2: MNHNS, SASEGT. The CDR3 has 12 amino acids. CDR3: CASSERLGKLFF. The CDR3 DNA follows: TGTGCCAGCAGTGAACGACTCGGAAAACTGTTTTTT.

The V gene is TRBV4-1, the J gene TRBJ1-6; D remains ambiguous. V was pared by 4 bases and J by 5 bases, with 9 bases between. CDR3 length equals 14 residues. Per germline, CDR1 MGHRA and CDR2 YSYEKL. DNA of the CDR3: TGCGCCAGCAGCCGGGCAACAGATAATTCACCCCTCCACTTT. Translated: CASSRATDNSPLHF.

This clone was observed once. V gene TRBV6-4 combines with J gene TRBJ2-7; 7 bases line up with TRBD2. The CDR3 is made up of 11 amino acids. In germline, CDR1 is MRHNA, CDR2 SNTAGT. The CDR3 here is CHRGVTYEQYF. The CDR3 coding sequence is TGTCACCGGGGGGTGACCTACGAGCAGTACTTC.

A word on this clone: The germline gene is not matched at one end of the junction; a read error may be the cause. V usage is TRBV19 and J usage is TRBJ1-1; perhaps TRBD1 as D (5 bases). Germline loops: CDR1 LNHDA, CDR2 SQIVND (reference sequence). This CDR3 is 11 amino acids long. The CDR3 sequence: CASSKDTEAFF. CDR3 DNA sequence: TGTGCCAGTAGTAAGGACACAGAAGCTTTCTTT.

The chain combines TRBV5-4 with TRBJ1-1; 7 positions match TRBD1. CDR3 length: 15 residues. J was trimmed by 6 bases and V by 5 bases; bases with no gene match: 13. Germline CDR1 is SGHNT and CDR2 is YYREEE (reference sequence). CDR3 region: CASSPATFGTAEAFF. CDR3 DNA sequence: TGTGCCAGCAGTCCTGCAACATTCGGGACAGCTGAAGCTTTCTTT.

The chain uses TRBV19 and TRBJ1-6, with D possibly matching TRBD1 (6 bases). CDR1 LNHDA and CDR2 SQIVND come from the germline V gene (reference sequence). The CDR3 is 15 residues long. The V and J ends lost 6 bases and 6 bases respectively, with 15 bases between them. CDR3 nucleotide sequence: TGTGCCAGTAGCACCGGGGACACCGTTAATTCACCCCTCCACTTT. Translation gives CASSTGDTVNSPLHF.

The V and J genes are TRBV2 and TRBJ1-5; tentatively, D is TRBD1 (6 bases). Trimming shortened V by 4 bases and J by 0 bases, and 16 bases separated the two germline ends. Per the germline V gene, CDR1 is SNHLY and CDR2 is FYNNEI. The CDR3 extends over 17 amino acids. CDR3: CASSGRGGRISNQPQHF. In DNA form, the CDR3 reads TGTGCCAGCAGTGGTCGCGGGGGCAGGATTAGCAATCAGCCCCAGCATTTT.